A selection of T cell receptor beta chains follows, all from one sample in a study of vaccination effects on CD4 cells after COVID-19. This table comes from immunoSEQ multiplex PCR, and its TCRdb copy is limited to in-frame clones, with some not included. The table lists approximately 60,000 clones, 78% of them singletons. These receptors have no known antigen. Source: CD4+ T cells from PBMCs cultured without peptide, taken after COVID-19 vaccination. These receptors came from a human donor who received a COVID-19 vaccine. Both conserved end residues are part of each CDR3. The D gene is left open where the match is weak. Rows may omit the clone size; those that give it use once, few, many or a size class.

13	-	-	TRBV28	TRBJ2-2	TGTGCCAGCAGTTTACGGTTGGGCGGGGAGCTGTTTTTT	CASSLRLGGELFF
16	-	-	TRBV15	TRBJ2-3	TGTGCCACCAGCAGAGATCAAGGGATTGGCACAGATACGCAGTATTTT	CATSRDQGIGTDTQYF
13	-	-	TRBV18	TRBJ2-2	TGTGCCAGCTCACCACAGGTCACCGGGGAGCTGTTTTTT	CASSPQVTGELFF
16	TRBD1	-	TRBV3-1/TRBV3-2	TRBJ1-1	TGTGCCAGCAGCCCCCTGAGGGACAGGGGAAACACTGAAGCTTTCTTT	CASSPLRDRGNTEAFF
14	-	-	TRBV6-5	TRBJ1-1	TGTGCCAGCAGTTGGGACACCCGGAACACTGAAGCTTTCTTT	CASSWDTRNTEAFF
15	TRBD1	few	TRBV11-2	TRBJ1-2	TGTGCCAGCAGCCCCATCAGGTCGGACAGGGTTGGCTACACCTTC	CASSPIRSDRVGYTF
13	-	once	TRBV27	TRBJ1-2	TGTGCCAGCAGCTTGGCGGGGGCGAATGGCTACACCTTC	CASSLAGANGYTF
16	-	-	TRBV7-9	TRBJ1-3	TGTGCCAGCAGCTTAGCTCTTGGGGCAGCTGGAAACACCATATATTTT	CASSLALGAAGNTIYF
13	-	-	TRBV27	TRBJ1-2	TGTGCCAGCAGTTTAATGGGGGGCTGGGGCTACACCTTC	CASSLMGGWGYTF
15	TRBD1	-	TRBV10-3	TRBJ1-5	TGTGCCATCAGCCCCAGGGGGCCTAGCAATCAGCCCCAGCATTTT	CAISPRGPSNQPQHF
14	-	once	TRBV9	TRBJ2-3	TGTGCCAGCAGCGTGAAGAGGAGGTCAGATACGCAGTATTTT	CASSVKRRSDTQYF
14	TRBD1	few	TRBV6-2/TRBV6-3	TRBJ1-5	TGTGCCAGCAGTTCAGGGGGCAAGGGTCAGCCCCAGCATTTT	CASSSGGKGQPQHF
17	TRBD2	-	TRBV10-2	TRBJ2-1	TGCGCCAGCAGTGGGGCTAGCGGGACCAGGTCTTACAATGAGCAGTTCTTC	CASSGASGTRSYNEQFF
15	-	few	TRBV3-1/TRBV3-2	TRBJ1-1	TGTGCCAGCAGCCCAACCGGTGGAGTGGACACTGAAGCTTTCTTT	CASSPTGGVDTEAFF
15	-	once	TRBV28	TRBJ1-4	TGTGCCAGCAGTATATGGGACGGGGATGGGGAAAAACTGTTTTTT	CASSIWDGDGEKLFF
14	TRBD1	once	TRBV24-1	TRBJ1-5	TGTGCCACCAGCCCACAGGGGTCAAATCAGCCCCAGCATTTT	CATSPQGSNQPQHF
16	-	-	TRBV2	TRBJ2-1	TGTGCCAGCAGTCTCGATGCGGACAGTTTCTACAATGAGCAGTTCTTC	CASSLDADSFYNEQFF
15	TRBD1	few	TRBV5-1	TRBJ1-4	TGCGCCAGCAGCGGAACCGGGACAGGGAATGAAAAACTGTTTTTT	CASSGTGTGNEKLFF
12	-	once	TRBV25-1	TRBJ1-5	TGTGCCAGCAGGGGGAGCAATCAGCCCCAGCATTTT	CASRGSNQPQHF
12	-	-	TRBV19	TRBJ1-2	TGTGCCAGTAGTATGCGGGGACTTGGCTACACCTTC	CASSMRGLGYTF
14	-	once	TRBV6-5	TRBJ1-6	TGTGCCGCTGCTGGTAGCTCCTATAATTCACCCCTCCACTTT	CAAAGSSYNSPLHF
12	-	-	TRBV2	TRBJ2-3	TGTGCCAGTGGGGAGCAGACAGATACGCAGTATTTT	CASGEQTDTQYF
16	TRBD2	-	TRBV15	TRBJ2-5	TGTGCCACCAGCAGAGTGAGGGCGGGGGAGCAAGAGACCCAGTACTTC	CATSRVRAGEQETQYF
15	TRBD1	-	TRBV19	TRBJ1-6	TGTGCCAGCAGTTCCTCCCGGGACAGAGGATCCCCCCTCCACTTT	CASSSSRDRGSPLHF
14	-	-	TRBV7-9	TRBJ2-2	TGTGCCAGCAGCTCCGGGCCCGGGGCCGGGGAGCTGTTTTTT	CASSSGPGAGELFF
16	TRBD1	-	TRBV5-6	TRBJ1-3	TGTGCCAGCAGCGCCAACAACAGGGGGCTGGGAAACACCATATATTTT	CASSANNRGLGNTIYF